This T cell receptor beta chain was captured by sequencing in a study of early T cells in non-severe SARS-CoV-2 infection. For the study at large: Bulk RNA taken from unsorted whole blood was sequenced, leaving chains unpaired.

In regard to this clonotype: Its target is not known.

Individual cDNA molecules were tagged with unique molecular identifiers, the study reported. TCRdb independently ran MiXCR on the 5' RACE reads; one entry per CDR3 protein. Of about 59,000 distinct CDR3 sequences in the sample, about 13% were seen once. Findings of the study overall: A preference for anti-spike CD8 responses marked VDJdb matching, which missed private and CD4 specificities.

CDR3 size: 12 residues. The germline CDR1 and CDR2 sequences are SEHNR and FQNEAQ (reference sequence). Trimming removed 3 bases from V and 5 bases from J, with 4 bases in between. Specimen: whole blood, collected at baseline. The sequence was collected from an adult who was a healthcare worker with PCR-confirmed SARS-CoV-2 infection or an uninfected control (not recorded which). V gene TRBV7-9 combines with J gene TRBJ2-2; D gene uncertain. CDR3 nucleotide sequence: TGTGCCAGCAGCTTTGTGACCGGGGAGCTGTTTTTT. Protein: CASSFVTGELFF.